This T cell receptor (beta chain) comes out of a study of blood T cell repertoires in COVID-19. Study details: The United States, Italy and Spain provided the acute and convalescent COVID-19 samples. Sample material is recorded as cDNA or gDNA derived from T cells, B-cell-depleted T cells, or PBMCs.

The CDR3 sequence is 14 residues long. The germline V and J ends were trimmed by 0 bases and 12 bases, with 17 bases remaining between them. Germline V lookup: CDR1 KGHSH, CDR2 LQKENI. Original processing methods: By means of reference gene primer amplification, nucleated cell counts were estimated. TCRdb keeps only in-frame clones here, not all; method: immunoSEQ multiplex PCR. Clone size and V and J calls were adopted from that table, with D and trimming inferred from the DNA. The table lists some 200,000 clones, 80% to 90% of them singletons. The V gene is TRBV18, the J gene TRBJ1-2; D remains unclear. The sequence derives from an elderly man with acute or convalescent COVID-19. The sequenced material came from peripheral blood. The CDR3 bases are TGTGCCAGCTCACCACCACAAGATCCCCAGTCCCACACCTTC. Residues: CASSPPQDPQSHTF.